These T cell receptor beta chains were read from a single sample in a study of cytomegalovirus exposure and HLA in healthy donors. TCRdb keeps only in-frame clones here, not all; method: immunoSEQ multiplex PCR. Among about 200,000 clones listed, 65% to 80% were seen once. Sample: PBMCs. The receptors derive from a man aged 40-50 years in good health and CMV-seronegative. Each CDR3 is given with its conserved first and last residue. The D gene is left open where the match is weak. Rows may omit the clone size; those that give it use once, few, many or a size class.

clone_size j_call v_call d_call cdr3_aa cdr3_nt
NA TRBJ1-5 TRBV2 TRBD1 CASSEGQAGGYQPQHF TGTGCCAGCAGCGAGGGACAGGCCGGGGGCTATCAGCCCCAGCATTTT
NA TRBJ1-1 TRBV9 NA CASSVDWTNTEAFF TGTGCCAGCAGCGTAGATTGGACTAACACTGAAGCTTTCTTT
NA TRBJ2-2 TRBV27 TRBD1 CASGQGSGGELFF TGTGCCAGTGGACAGGGGAGCGGCGGGGAGCTGTTTTTT
NA TRBJ2-3 TRBV28 NA CASSLSPGSTDTQYF TGTGCCAGCAGTTTAAGTCCCGGTAGCACAGATACGCAGTATTTT
NA TRBJ1-2 TRBV19 NA CASRRDPGEGYTF TGTGCCAGTAGGAGAGATCCAGGGGAAGGCTACACCTTC
NA TRBJ1-5 TRBV21-1 NA CASLWGGSSNQPQHF TGTGCCAGCCTTTGGGGGGGGAGTAGCAATCAGCCCCAGCATTTT
NA TRBJ1-2 TRBV27 TRBD1 CASSHDLPGQKPGYTF TGTGCCAGCAGTCACGACTTACCGGGACAGAAGCCTGGCTACACCTTC
NA TRBJ2-7 TRBV6-6 TRBD2 CASSYTSVTYEQYF TGTGCCAGCAGTTACACTAGCGTTACCTACGAGCAGTACTTC
NA TRBJ1-1 TRBV29-1 NA CSVVSGEGENTEAFF TGCAGCGTTGTTTCGGGGGAGGGGGAGAACACTGAAGCTTTCTTT
NA TRBJ2-7 TRBV9 NA CASSVGWTGSYEQYF TGTGCCAGCAGCGTAGGTTGGACGGGGAGCTACGAGCAGTACTTC
NA TRBJ1-5 TRBV19 NA CAGAESSNQPQHF TGTGCCGGCGCGGAAAGTAGCAATCAGCCCCAGCATTTT
NA TRBJ2-1 TRBV29-1 TRBD2 CSVGRTSAISGEQFF TGCAGCGTTGGGCGGACTAGCGCCATATCCGGTGAGCAGTTCTTC
NA TRBJ1-2 TRBV28 TRBD1 CASSLPGQLYGYTF TGTGCCAGCAGTTTACCGGGACAGCTCTATGGCTACACCTTC
NA TRBJ1-1 TRBV4-1 NA CASSQGGTMNTGAFF TGCGCCAGCAGCCAAGGGGGCACGATGAACACTGGAGCTTTCTTT
NA TRBJ2-5 TRBV7-9 NA CASSKRRGGETQYF TGTGCCAGCAGCAAAAGGCGGGGCGGGGAGACCCAGTACTTC
NA TRBJ2-7 TRBV5-3 NA CARSSPVGVVVFYEQYF TGTGCCAGAAGCTCCCCCGTCGGTGTGGTGGTGTTCTACGAGCAGTACTTC
NA TRBJ1-2 TRBV10-3 NA CAISEGGDYGYTF TGTGCCATCAGTGAAGGGGGTGACTATGGCTACACCTTC
NA TRBJ2-1 TRBV5-5 NA CASSPGNWEQFF TGTGCCAGCAGCCCCGGTAATTGGGAGCAGTTCTTC
once TRBJ1-3 TRBV7-9 NA CASSTRSRSGNTIYF TGTGCCAGCAGCACCCGATCGCGCTCTGGAAACACCATATATTTT
once TRBJ2-2 TRBV7-9 TRBD1 CSSSRQGARTGELFF TGTTCCAGCAGCCGACAGGGGGCTCGTACCGGGGAGCTGTTTTTT
NA TRBJ2-7 TRBV2 TRBD1 CASRGDSYEQYF TGTGCCAGCAGGGGGGACAGCTACGAGCAGTACTTC
NA TRBJ2-2 TRBV27 TRBD1 CASSTRDRVPTGELFF TGTGCCAGCAGTACCAGGGACAGGGTGCCAACCGGGGAGCTGTTTTTT
NA TRBJ1-4 TRBV14 NA CASSRSRTALGKLFF TGTGCCAGCAGCCGCTCCAGGACAGCCCTTGGAAAACTGTTTTTT
few TRBJ1-5 TRBV4-1 NA CASSQVEATNQPQHF TGCGCCAGCAGCCAAGTTGAGGCCACCAATCAGCCCCAGCATTTT
NA TRBJ1-2 TRBV21-1 NA CASSNVPDKTNYGYTF TGTGCCAGCAGCAACGTGCCGGACAAAACTAACTATGGCTACACCTTC
NA TRBJ1-1 TRBV14 NA CASSQVGVADMNTEAFF TGTGCCAGCAGCCAAGTCGGGGTCGCAGATATGAACACTGAAGCTTTCTTT